One TCR beta chain is described in this entry. TCRdb's copy holds only in-frame clones and misses some; the assay was immunoSEQ multiplex PCR. The repertoire includes 300,000 to 450,000 clones, more than 70% of them detected once, and about 2.1% sits in the top ten. The data belong to a study of blood T cell repertoires in COVID-19. The overall study: Sample material is recorded as cDNA or gDNA derived from T cells, B-cell-depleted T cells, or PBMCs.

Living in 24 US areas, the participants were between roughly 18 and 90 years of age. Participant reports of clinical history set cohort assignment. The V segment lost 2 bases and the J segment 4 bases; nucleotides outside the gene matches: 4. CDR3 length: 15 amino acids. Germline CDR1 is LGHNA and CDR2 is YNFKEQ. This chain uses TRBV4-2 with TRBJ1-4; 7 nucleotides line up with TRBD1. The TCR was taken from a man aged 40-55 years in a cohort exposed to, infected with or recovered from COVID-19 (not recorded which). The sample was PBMCs or T cells enriched from blood (not recorded which). CDR3 nucleotide sequence: TGTGCCAGCAGCCAAAGCGACAGGGATAATGAAAAACTGTTTTTT. Its translation: CASSQSDRDNEKLFF.